The rows below give T cell receptor beta chains drawn from one sample of a study of shared clonotypes between healthy human individuals. Assay: immunoSEQ multiplex PCR; the TCRdb copy retains only in-frame clones and omits some. The sample records roughly 1.5 million clones, 95% to 99% being singletons. The sample was naive CD4+ T cells sorted from blood. The receptors come from a man aged 25 to 45 in good health. Both conserved end residues are part of each CDR3. The D gene is left open where the match is weak. A clone size is listed for some rows: how often the clone was seen (once, few, many), or a class if it is expanded.

TRBJ1-2,.,.,TRBV7-2,TGTGCCAGCAGCTTAGAAGGTCCGGCAGATAACTATGGCTACACCTTC,CASSLEGPADNYGYTF
TRBJ2-6,TRBD2,.,TRBV5-1,TGCGCCAGCAGCTTGGAACTAGCGGGATCTGGGGCCAACGTCCTGACTTTC,CASSLELAGSGANVLTF
TRBJ2-3,TRBD1,once,TRBV12-5,TGTGCTAGTGGTTTCAACACCCCGGGACAGAGGAACACAGATACGCAGTATTTT,CASGFNTPGQRNTDTQYF
TRBJ2-1,TRBD2,.,TRBV5-4,TGTGCCAGCAGTATGCTAGCGGGAGTTTACAATGAGCAGTTCTTC,CASSMLAGVYNEQFF
TRBJ2-3,.,.,TRBV11-2,TGTGCCAGCAGCTATAGCGCGTCGGGTACGCAGTATTTT,CASSYSASGTQYF
TRBJ2-7,.,.,TRBV6-1,TGTGCCAGCAGTGAACAGGGGACCCCCGGGGACGAGCAGTACTTC,CASSEQGTPGDEQYF
TRBJ2-5,.,.,TRBV4-1,TGCGCCAGCAGCCAAACACACCAACCGGGGACCCAGTACTTC,CASSQTHQPGTQYF
TRBJ1-1,.,.,TRBV7-9,TGTGCCAGCAGCTTAGCTGGGCCTTTTGGGACTGAAGCTTTCTTT,CASSLAGPFGTEAFF
TRBJ1-4,TRBD1,.,TRBV6-5,TGTGCCAGCAGTTACTTTGGGACAGCCGGGAGTGAAAAACTGTTTTTT,CASSYFGTAGSEKLFF
TRBJ1-5,TRBD1,.,TRBV2,TGTGCCAGCAGTCTGTACCGGGACAGCCTTGGGCCCCAGCATTTT,CASSLYRDSLGPQHF
TRBJ2-3,TRBD2,.,TRBV10-2,TGCGCCAGCAGTCAGGGAGGGTCGGATACGCAGTATTTT,CASSQGGSDTQYF
TRBJ2-1,TRBD2,.,TRBV10-3,TGTGCCATCAGAGATTCTAGCGGGGAGGCCTACAATGAGCAGTTCTTC,CAIRDSSGEAYNEQFF
TRBJ2-2,.,few,TRBV18,TGTGCCAGCTCACCAATACAGGGGAACACCGGGGAGCTGTTTTTT,CASSPIQGNTGELFF
TRBJ1-2,.,.,TRBV11-2,TGTGCCAGCAGCCGGGACTCTAACTATGGCTACACCTTC,CASSRDSNYGYTF
TRBJ2-2,TRBD2,once,TRBV10-1,TGCGCCAGCAGTGTCCGGCGGGAGGGCACCGGGGAGCTGTTTTTT,CASSVRREGTGELFF
TRBJ2-6,.,.,TRBV4-1,TGCGCCAGCAGCCAAAGCCGGGGTGGGGCCAACGTCCTGACTTTC,CASSQSRGGANVLTF
TRBJ1-2,TRBD1,.,TRBV5-4,TGTGCCAGCAGCGGAGGGACAGGACCTCAGGGGGGCTACACCTTC,CASSGGTGPQGGYTF
TRBJ2-1,.,.,TRBV7-2,TGTGCCAGCAGCTCGGGGCCCCAAGTTTCTGGCTATGAGCAGTTCTTC,CASSSGPQVSGYEQFF
TRBJ1-1,TRBD1,.,TRBV7-9,TGTGCCAGCGGGAGGAGACAGGGCTCTGAAGCTTTCTTT,CASGRRQGSEAFF
TRBJ2-1,.,.,TRBV19,TGTGCCAGTAGTATAGGATGGACTACATACAATGAGCAGTTCTTC,CASSIGWTTYNEQFF